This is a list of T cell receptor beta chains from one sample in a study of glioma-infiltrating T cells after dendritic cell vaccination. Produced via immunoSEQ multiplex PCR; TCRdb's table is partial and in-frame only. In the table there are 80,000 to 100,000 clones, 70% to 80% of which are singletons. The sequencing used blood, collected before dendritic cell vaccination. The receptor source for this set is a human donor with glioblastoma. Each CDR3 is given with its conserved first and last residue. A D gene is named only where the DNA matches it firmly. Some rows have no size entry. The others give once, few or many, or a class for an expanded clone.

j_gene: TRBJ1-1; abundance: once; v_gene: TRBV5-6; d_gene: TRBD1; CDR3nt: TGTGCCAGCAGCACAATCGACAGGGAAAGAGCTTTCTTT; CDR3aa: CASSTIDRERAFF
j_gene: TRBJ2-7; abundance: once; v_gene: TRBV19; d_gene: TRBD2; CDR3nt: TGTGCCAGTGGTCAGGGCGGGAGAACCTACGAGCAGTACTTC; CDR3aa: CASGQGGRTYEQYF
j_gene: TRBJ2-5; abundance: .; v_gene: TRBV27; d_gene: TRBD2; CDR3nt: TGTGCCAGCAGTTACACCTCTCCGGGACTAGCGGGAGTTTGGGAGGAGACCCAGTACTTC; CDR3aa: CASSYTSPGLAGVWEETQYF
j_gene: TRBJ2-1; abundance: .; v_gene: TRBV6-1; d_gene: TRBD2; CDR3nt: TGTGCCAGCAGTGCACTAGCGAGGGACGATGAGCAGTTCTTC; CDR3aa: CASSALARDDEQFF
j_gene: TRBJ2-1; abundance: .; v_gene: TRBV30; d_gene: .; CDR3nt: TGTGCCTGGAGTATGAGGGGGAGCTCCTACAATGAGCAGTTCTTC; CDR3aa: CAWSMRGSSYNEQFF
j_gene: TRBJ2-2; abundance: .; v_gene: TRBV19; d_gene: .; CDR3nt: TGTGCCAGTAGTATACCCAGGAAGAACACCGGGGAGCTGTTTTTT; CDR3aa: CASSIPRKNTGELFF
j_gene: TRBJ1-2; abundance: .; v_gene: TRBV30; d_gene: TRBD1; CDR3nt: TGTGCCCGAACTCAGGGGGCGGACTATGGCTACACCTTC; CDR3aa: CARTQGADYGYTF
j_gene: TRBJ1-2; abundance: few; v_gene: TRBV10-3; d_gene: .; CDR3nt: TGTGCCATCAGTGGTCTGGGGGCCTATGGCTACACCTTC; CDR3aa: CAISGLGAYGYTF
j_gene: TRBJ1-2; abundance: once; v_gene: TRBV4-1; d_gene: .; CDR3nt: TGCGCCAGCAGCCAAGAGACCGCGGGGGTCTATGGCTACACCTTC; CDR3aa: CASSQETAGVYGYTF
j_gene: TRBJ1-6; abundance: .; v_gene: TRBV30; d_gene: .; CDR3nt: TGTGCCTGGACTCCTAACGGGTATTCGCCCCTCCACTTT; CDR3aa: CAWTPNGYSPLHF
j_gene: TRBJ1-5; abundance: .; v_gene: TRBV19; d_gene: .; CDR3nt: TGTGCCACCAGGGGAGCTGGCAATCAGCCCCAGCATTTT; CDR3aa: CATRGAGNQPQHF
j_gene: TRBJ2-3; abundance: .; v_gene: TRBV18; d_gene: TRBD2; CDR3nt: TGTGCCAGCTCACCACGGACTAGCGGGGGGCTCCGCACAGATACGCAGTATTTT; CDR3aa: CASSPRTSGGLRTDTQYF
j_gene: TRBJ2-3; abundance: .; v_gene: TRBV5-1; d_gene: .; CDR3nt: TGCGCCAGCAGGGCGGCGCAAAGCACAGATACGCAGTATTTT; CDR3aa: CASRAAQSTDTQYF
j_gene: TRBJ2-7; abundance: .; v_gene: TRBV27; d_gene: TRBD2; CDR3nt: TGTGCCAGCAGTTTAGTCCCCGGGAGGTTCGAGCAGTACTTC; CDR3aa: CASSLVPGRFEQYF
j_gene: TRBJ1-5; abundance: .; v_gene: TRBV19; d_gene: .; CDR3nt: TGTGCCAGTAGTATCAAGACAGACATCCAGCCCCAGCATTTT; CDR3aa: CASSIKTDIQPQHF
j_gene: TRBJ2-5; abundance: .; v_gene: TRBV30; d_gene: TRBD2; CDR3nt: TGTGCCTGGAGTGTAGGTTCTAGCGGGAGACGAGGAAAGACCCAGTACTTC; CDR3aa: CAWSVGSSGRRGKTQYF
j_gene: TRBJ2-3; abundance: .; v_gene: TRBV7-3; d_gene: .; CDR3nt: TGTGCCAGCAGCCCTACAGGGACGACAGATACGCAGTATTTT; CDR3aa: CASSPTGTTDTQYF
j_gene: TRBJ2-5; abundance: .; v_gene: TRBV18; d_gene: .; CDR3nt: TGTGCCAGCTCACCTGGACTCTTGCGGGAGACCCAGTACTTC; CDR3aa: CASSPGLLRETQYF
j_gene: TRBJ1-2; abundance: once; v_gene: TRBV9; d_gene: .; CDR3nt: TGTGCCAGCAGCGAGGGGCCCGATCTATATGGCTACACCTTC; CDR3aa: CASSEGPDLYGYTF
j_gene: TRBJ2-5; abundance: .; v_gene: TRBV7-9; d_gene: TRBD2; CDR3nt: TGTGCCAGCAGCATGGCGGGAGTAGAGACCCAGTACTTC; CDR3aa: CASSMAGVETQYF
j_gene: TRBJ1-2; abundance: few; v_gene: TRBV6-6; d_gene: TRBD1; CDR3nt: TGTGCCAGCAGGGCCGGGACAGATAACTATGGCTACACCTTC; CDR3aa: CASRAGTDNYGYTF
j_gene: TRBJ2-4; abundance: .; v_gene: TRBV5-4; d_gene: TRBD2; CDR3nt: TGTGCCAGCAGCCGTTCGACTAGCGGGAGGGCCCTTGAGAACATTCAGTACTTC; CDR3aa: CASSRSTSGRALENIQYF
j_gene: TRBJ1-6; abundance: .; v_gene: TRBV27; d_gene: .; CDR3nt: TGTGCCAGCAGGACCCGAGAGGGACTGAATTCACCCCTCCACTTT; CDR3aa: CASRTREGLNSPLHF
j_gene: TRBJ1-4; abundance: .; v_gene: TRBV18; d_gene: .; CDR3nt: TGTGCCAGCTCACCGGGGCAGAGTGAAAAACTGTTTTTT; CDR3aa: CASSPGQSEKLFF
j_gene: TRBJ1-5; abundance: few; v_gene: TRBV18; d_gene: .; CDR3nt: TGTGCCAGCTCACCGGAGGTCAATCAGCCCCAGCATTTT; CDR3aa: CASSPEVNQPQHF
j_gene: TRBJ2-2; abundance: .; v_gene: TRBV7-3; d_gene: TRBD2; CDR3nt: TGTGCCAGCAGCTCACAACCCGGACTAGCGCTCGGGGAGCTGTTTTTT; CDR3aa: CASSSQPGLALGELFF
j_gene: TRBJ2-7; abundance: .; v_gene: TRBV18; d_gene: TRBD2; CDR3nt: TGTGCCAGCTCACCACCGGGACTAGCGGGAGTTAGGGGCTACGAGCAGTACTTC; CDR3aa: CASSPPGLAGVRGYEQYF
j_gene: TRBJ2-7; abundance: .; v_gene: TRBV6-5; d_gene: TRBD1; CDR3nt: TGTGCCAGCAGCCCCAGATCAGGGGGTTCCTACGAGCAGTACTTC; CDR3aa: CASSPRSGGSYEQYF
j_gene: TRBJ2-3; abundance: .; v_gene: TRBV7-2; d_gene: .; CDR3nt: TGTGCCAGCAGCAGAACCCTTAGTCTGGGCGTCGGTACGCAGTATTTT; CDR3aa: CASSRTLSLGVGTQYF
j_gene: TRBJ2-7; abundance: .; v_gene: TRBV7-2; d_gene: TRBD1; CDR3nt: TGTGCCAGCAGCTTTCTTGGGACAGGGTATGTGATGGCGCAGTACTTC; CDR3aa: CASSFLGTGYVMAQYF
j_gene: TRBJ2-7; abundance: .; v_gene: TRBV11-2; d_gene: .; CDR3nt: TGTGCCAGCAGCTCAAACGGCTACGAGCAGTACTTC; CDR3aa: CASSSNGYEQYF
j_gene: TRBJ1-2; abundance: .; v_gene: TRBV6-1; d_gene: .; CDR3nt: TGTGCCAGCAGTGAACAGGGGTATGGCTACACCTTC; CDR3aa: CASSEQGYGYTF
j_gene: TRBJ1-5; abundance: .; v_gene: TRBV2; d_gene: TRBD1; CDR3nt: TGTGCCAGCACCTCGGGACAGGGATACCAGCCCCAGCATTTT; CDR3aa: CASTSGQGYQPQHF
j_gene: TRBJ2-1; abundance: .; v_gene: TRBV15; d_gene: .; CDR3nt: TGTGCCACCAGACGTACGGGGGGCCTGGGCGAGCAGTTCTTC; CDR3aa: CATRRTGGLGEQFF
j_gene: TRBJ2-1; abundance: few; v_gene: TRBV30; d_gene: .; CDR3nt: TGTGCCTGGAGAAGTGACAGTGTGAGAAATGAGCAGTTCTTC; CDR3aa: CAWRSDSVRNEQFF
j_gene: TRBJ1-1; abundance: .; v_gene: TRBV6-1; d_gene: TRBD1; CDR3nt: TGTGCCAGCAGTACACAGGGGGACACTGAAGCTTTCTTT; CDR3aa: CASSTQGDTEAFF
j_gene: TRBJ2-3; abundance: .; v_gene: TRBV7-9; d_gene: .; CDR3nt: TGTGCCAGCAGCTTTCGGAAAGTTCCGGGACTTCGCTCCGATACGCAGTATTTT; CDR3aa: CASSFRKVPGLRSDTQYF
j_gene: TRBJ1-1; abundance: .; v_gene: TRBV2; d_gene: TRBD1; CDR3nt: TGTGCCAGCAGTGAAGCGCTCCGGGTTGGGACAGGTGGGCAAGCTTTCTTT; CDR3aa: CASSEALRVGTGGQAFF